The 9 T cell receptor beta chains in this list originate from one sample, sequenced in a study of post-analysis software for immune sequencing data. These receptors' targets are unknown. Built from TCR beta cDNA, the libraries had unique molecular identifiers in them. TCRdb ran MiXCR on the PCR reads and lists one entry per CDR3 protein. This table holds more than 450,000 distinct CDR3 sequences, roughly 45% found once. Whole-study findings and limits: TRBV segments more frequent in patients than in controls numbered five and included TRBV5-6, TRBV5-1 and TRBV20-1.

Sequencing used blood. These receptors all come from a girl between 10 and 17 years old with multiple sclerosis.

The V and J genes are TRBV5-1 and TRBJ2-1, with 8 bases aligning to TRBD1. In germline, CDR1 is SGHRS, CDR2 YFSETQ. The junction had 6 bases not matched to a gene; V was cut back by 2 bases and J by 5 bases. The CDR3 runs to 15 residues. The chain's CDR3 is CASSFRDRPNNEQFF. The CDR3 DNA follows: TGCGCCAGCAGCTTTAGGGACAGGCCGAACAATGAGCAGTTCTTC.

V and J are TRBV7-9 and TRBJ2-5; D uncertain. With 2 bases removed from V and 11 bases from J, the gap between germline ends came to 12 bases. CDR1 is SEHNR and CDR2 is FQNEAQ in the germline V gene (reference sequence). The CDR3 consists of 12 residues. In nucleotides, the CDR3 is TGTGCCAGCAGCTTATTCAAAGGGAAACAGTACTTC. Protein sequence: CASSLFKGKQYF.

The chain employs TRBV10-2 and TRBJ2-1; TRBD2 matches at 7 bases. Germline V gene sequence: CDR1 WSHSY, CDR2 SAAADI. V lost 3 bases to trimming and J lost 4 bases; unmatched junction nucleotides: 12. This CDR3 is built from 17 residues. CDR3 region: CASSDRAERESYNEQFF. Here the CDR3 DNA reads TGCGCCAGCAGTGATAGGGCCGAGCGGGAATCGTACAATGAGCAGTTCTTC.

This chain joins TRBV7-8 and TRBJ2-5, with 7 bases matching TRBD2. The CDR3 is 15 amino acids. V lost 3 bases to trimming and J lost 1 base; unmatched junction nucleotides: 5. CDR1 and CDR2 (germline): SGHVS, FQNEAQ. The CDR3 coding sequence is TGTGCCAGCAGCTTGGGAGGGATAATCCAAGAGACCCAGTACTTC. Translated: CASSLGGIIQETQYF.

This sequence joins TRBV29-1 and TRBJ2-7; 9 positions agree with TRBD2. CDR1 SQVTM and CDR2 ANQGSEA come from the germline V gene. This CDR3 contains 17 residues. J gave up 4 bases and V 7 bases, and 20 bases lay outside the gene matches. This CDR3 reads CSAGGFGREGQMYEQYF. The CDR3 bases are TGCAGCGCTGGGGGTTTCGGGCGGGAGGGCCAGATGTACGAGCAGTACTTC.

Concerning this clonotype itself: A much larger clone sits a single nucleotide away, making a read error possible. This chain links TRBV12-3 or TRBV12-4 with TRBJ2-5; 8 nucleotides line up with TRBD2. The CDR3 sequence is 14 residues long. The junction had 1 base not matched to a gene; V was cut back by 1 base and J by 3 bases. The chain's CDR3 is CASSLVLAEETQYF. The CDR3 DNA is TGTGCCAGCAGTTTAGTACTAGCGGAAGAGACCCAGTACTTC.

J is TRBJ1-4 and V is TRBV7-2; 7 bases agree with TRBD1. J lost 8 bases, V lost 5 bases, and 11 bases had no gene match. CDR1 is SGHTA and CDR2 is FQGNSA in the germline V gene. The CDR3 length is 15 residues. The CDR3 coding sequence is TGTGCCAGCAGCCCCCGGACAGGCGGACGGGAAAAACTGTTTTTT. It translates to CASSPRTGGREKLFF.

This chain connects TRBV6-4 to TRBJ2-5; TRBD1 aligns across 8 bases. The CDR3 loop spans 15 amino acids. Germline V gene lookup returns CDR1 MRHNA and CDR2 SNTAGT. Trimming removed 6 bases from V and 4 bases from J; junction bases left unmatched: 10. The CDR3 loop is CASSPGSGGSETQYF. The CDR3 nucleotides are TGTGCCAGCAGCCCCGGGTCAGGGGGCTCAGAGACCCAGTACTTC.

This chain uses TRBV29-1 with TRBJ1-2, with a weak D call TRBD1 (5 bases). The CDR3 covers 14 residues. The germline gives CDR1 SQVTM, CDR2 ANQGSEA. V shed 4 bases and J shed 2 bases, with 14 bases lying between them. CDR3 in DNA: TGCAGCGTTGCGCCCAGGGTCTGGAACTATGGCTACACCTTC. This translates into CSVAPRVWNYGYTF.